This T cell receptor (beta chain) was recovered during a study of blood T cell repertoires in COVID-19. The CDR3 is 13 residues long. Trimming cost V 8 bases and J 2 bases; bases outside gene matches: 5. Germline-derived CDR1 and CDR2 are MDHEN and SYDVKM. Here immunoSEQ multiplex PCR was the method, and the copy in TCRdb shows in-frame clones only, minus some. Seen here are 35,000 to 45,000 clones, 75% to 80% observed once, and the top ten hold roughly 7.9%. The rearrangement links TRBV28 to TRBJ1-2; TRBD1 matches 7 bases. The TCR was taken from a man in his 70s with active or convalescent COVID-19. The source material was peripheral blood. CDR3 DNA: TGTGCCAGCGGGGACAGAACCAACTATGGCTACACCTTC. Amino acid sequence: CASGDRTNYGYTF.